The present entry profiles one T cell receptor (beta chain) with its context. Its antigen is not identified. The sample comes from a study of T cell responses to AZD1222 COVID-19 vaccine. Across the study: Pooling was applied to second doses at about 4 or about 12 weeks. Whole-study results and caveats: Repertoire sampling was restricted to post-peak T cell response timepoints. Increased Spike-specific TCR breadth and depth were observed after two AZD1222 doses. Seropositive at baseline were only six or seven AZD1222 recipients.

Data came from immunoSEQ multiplex PCR; TCRdb stores just in-frame clones and leaves some out. In the table there are around 110,000 clones, 87% of which are singletons. The CDR3 is 15 residues long. V shed 0 bases and J shed 5 bases, with 13 bases lying between them. Germline CDR1 and CDR2: MNHNS and SASEGT. The sample was peripheral blood, taken on day 0 of AZD1222 vaccination. J is TRBJ1-2 and V is TRBV6-1; tentatively, D is TRBD1 (6 bases). The TCR sequence derives from an adult in good health. CDR3 sequence: CASSEAPDRKYGYTF. The CDR3 DNA is TGTGCCAGCAGTGAAGCCCCGGACAGAAAATATGGCTACACCTTC.